This T cell receptor (beta chain) appears in the sequencing data of a study of memory CD4+ T cells and cytomegalovirus serostatus. Study summary: Of the healthy Belgian adults, 9 were CMV seropositive and 20 to 30 seronegative.

Study-wide results and limits: Suggested: most of the CMV-linked TCR signature lies in CD4+ memory cells.

Assay: immunoSEQ multiplex PCR; the TCRdb copy retains only in-frame clones and omits some. The data contain 50,000 to 60,000 clones, about 80% of them seen just once; the ten biggest clones take up 1.4%. About this clone itself: Its target is not known.

Germline V gene sequence: CDR1 SGHDT, CDR2 YYEEEE. The CDR3 is 14 amino acids. Between the trimmed V and J ends, which lost 2 bases and 10 bases, there was a span of 18 bases. The sort gate was single viable CD3+CD4+CD8-CD45RO+ cells for memory CD4+ T cells. The receptor was isolated from an adult in good health and CMV-seropositive. Sample: memory CD4+ T cells from blood. The chain uses TRBV5-6 and TRBJ1-1; D ambiguous. The DNA for the CDR3 is TGTGCCAGCAGCTTCTTAACTACTGACTCCGGAGCTTTCTTT. Amino acid sequence: CASSFLTTDSGAFF.